Listed here are 22 T cell receptor beta chains from one sample, sequenced in a study of cytomegalovirus exposure and HLA in healthy donors. PCR amplification relied on 60 Vbeta primers (plus 13 Jbeta primers). Data came from immunoSEQ multiplex PCR; TCRdb stores just in-frame clones and leaves some out. The sample shows 100,000 or so clones, roughly 12% of them seen only once. Sequencing was carried out using PBMCs. These receptors originate from a man aged 35-49 years in good health and CMV-seropositive.

The V and J genes are TRBV12-5 and TRBJ1-4; D gene unclear. The CDR3 runs 13 residues. With 2 bases removed from V and 3 bases from J, the gap between germline ends came to 4 bases. Looked up from germline, CDR1 is LGHNT and CDR2 is FRNRAP. The CDR3, as DNA: TGTGCTAGTGGTTTGCTCCCTAATGAAAAACTGTTTTTT. Encoded protein: CASGLLPNEKLFF.

In its sample, this clone was seen a few times. The genes are TRBV9 and TRBJ2-2; TRBD1 might be the D (5 bases). This CDR3 has 16 residues. The germline V gene encodes CDR1 SGDLS and CDR2 YYNGEE. Trimming pared 0 bases from V and 2 bases from J, leaving 11 bases between. The CDR3 nucleotides read TGTGCCAGCAGCGTAGATTCGGACACCAACACCGGGGAGCTGTTTTTT. This codes for CASSVDSDTNTGELFF.

This clone turned up a few times. V gene TRBV5-1 combines with J gene TRBJ1-2, with 11 bases that match TRBD1. The CDR3 sequence is 15 residues long. The ends lost 2 bases at V and 6 bases at J; junction bases unmatched: 6. Germline lookup yields CDR1 SGHRS and CDR2 YFSETQ. As DNA, the CDR3 is TGCGCCAGCAGCTTAATGGGACAGGGGGGAGATGGCTACACCTTC. It codes for CASSLMGQGGDGYTF.

This clone was seen more than once but under ten times. The V and J genes are TRBV5-1 and TRBJ2-1; no clear D. The CDR3 is 11 residues long. V lost 5 bases to trimming and J lost 9 bases, with 9 bases between them. In germline, CDR1 is SGHRS, CDR2 YFSETQ. CDR3 DNA sequence: TGCGCCAGCAGGCGTGGCGGTGAGCAGTTCTTC. Encoded protein: CASRRGGEQFF.

This clone was recorded a few times. This rearrangement joins TRBV5-8 to TRBJ1-2; the D gene is possibly TRBD1 (5 bases). The length of the CDR3 is 14 residues. Trimming cost V 3 bases and J 2 bases, with 11 bases left between them. Germline CDR1 SGHTS, CDR2 YDEGEE. CDR3 sequence: CASSSGHENYGYTF. The CDR3 region has the DNA TGTGCCAGCAGCTCAGGACACGAAAACTATGGCTACACCTTC.

The V call is TRBV5-1, the J call TRBJ2-7; 7 nucleotides align to TRBD1. CDR3 length: 16 residues. V dropped 4 bases and J dropped 7; count of bases not matched to a gene: 17. The V gene's germline CDR1 is SGHRS and CDR2 YFSETQ. The CDR3 here is CASSQQSTGQSGEQYF. CDR3 nucleotides: TGCGCCAGCAGCCAACAGTCGACAGGGCAGTCCGGGGAGCAGTACTTC.

This clone was seen only a few times. The chain combines TRBV7-2 with TRBJ1-1; weak D call: TRBD1 (6 bases). V was pared by 1 base and J by 1 base, with 10 bases between. The CDR3 loop spans 15 amino acids. Germline V gives CDR1 SGHTA, CDR2 FQGNSA. The CDR3 coding sequence is TGTGCCAGCAGCTTAGTTGGGACACCGAACACTGAAGCTTTCTTT. It translates to CASSLVGTPNTEAFF.

Remarks on this clone: Other nucleotide sequences in the sample specify the same CDR3. The rearrangement joins TRBV5-1 to TRBJ2-1; 11 bases align to TRBD2. Trimming at V came to 3 bases and at J to 2 bases, leaving 4 bases not matched to a gene. CDR1 SGHRS and CDR2 YFSETQ come from the germline V gene. There are 16 residues in the CDR3. As DNA, the CDR3 is TGCGCCAGCAGCTCAGGGACTAGCGGAGCCTACAATGAGCAGTTCTTC. This codes for CASSSGTSGAYNEQFF.

The chain links TRBV10-3 to TRBJ2-1; tentatively, D is TRBD1 (5 bases). This CDR3 is 16 amino acids long. In germline, CDR1 is ENHRY, CDR2 SYGVKD. V was clipped by 6 bases and J by 5 bases, with 20 bases between them. The CDR3 nucleotides are TGTGCCATCAGCCCAAACAGGCTGGAAACGAACAATGAGCAGTTCTTC. Translated, it gives CAISPNRLETNNEQFF.

This clone appeared a few times. This chain joins TRBV23-1 and TRBJ2-3; 16 bases map to TRBD2. TRBV23-1 is identified as an open reading frame with a role that is uncertain. The CDR3 contains 20 residues. Trimming took 3 bases from V and 6 from J; bases not matched to a gene: 15. CDR3 amino acids: CASSHHPGTSGRAGYDTQYF. CDR3 coding DNA: TGCGCCAGCAGTCACCACCCCGGGACTAGCGGGAGGGCCGGATACGATACGCAGTATTTT.

This clone was seen a handful of times. The J gene is TRBJ1-3, the V gene TRBV9, with 8 positions matching TRBD1. CDR3 length equals 16 residues. Germline loops: CDR1 SGDLS, CDR2 YYNGEE. Trimming at V came to 0 bases and at J to 4 bases, leaving 6 bases not matched to a gene. This chain's CDR3 is CASSVASQGVGNTIYF. The CDR3 nucleotides read TGTGCCAGCAGCGTAGCGTCACAGGGGGTCGGAAACACCATATATTTT.

In this sample, this clone turned up a few times. The rearrangement joins TRBV19 to TRBJ2-5, with D unclear. Germline V lookup: CDR1 LNHDA, CDR2 SQIVND (reference sequence). V lost 5 bases and J 0 bases, leaving 7 bases between the germline ends. The CDR3 contains 13 residues. In DNA, the CDR3 is TGTGCCAGTAGTCCCAGGTACCAAGAGACCCAGTACTTC. This encodes CASSPRYQETQYF.

This sequence joins TRBV7-2 and TRBJ1-1; D is uncertain. V gave up 1 base and J gave up 9 bases, with 12 bases separating them. This CDR3 is built from 13 residues. Looked up from germline, CDR1 is SGHTA and CDR2 is FQGNSA. The DNA for the CDR3 is TGTGCCAGCAGCTTAGAGCTCCGGGATAAAGCTTTCTTT. Translating it yields CASSLELRDKAFF.

The chain recombines TRBV28 with TRBJ2-3; possibly TRBD1 for D (5 bases). The CDR3 contains 15 residues. The V gene lost 5 bases and the J gene lost 0 bases, with 12 bases spanning the gap. CDR1 is MDHEN, CDR2 SYDVKM, per germline. CDR3 bases: TGTGCCAGCAGTACCAGGGAACTTAGCACAGATACGCAGTATTTT. Translation gives CASSTRELSTDTQYF.

This clone has just a few counts. The rearrangement uses TRBV6-5 and TRBJ2-3; D gene uncertain. CDR1 and CDR2 from the germline V gene are MNHEY and SVGAGI. The CDR3 totals 14 residues. The V gene lost 5 bases and the J gene lost 5 bases, with 14 bases spanning the gap. CDR3 coding DNA: TGTGCCAGCAGTCGTGTCCCCGGCGGAGATACGCAGTATTTT. Residues: CASSRVPGGDTQYF.

The V and J genes are TRBV18 and TRBJ2-1; possible D gene TRBD1, 7 bases. The CDR3 totals 13 residues. In germline, CDR1 is KGHSH, CDR2 LQKENI. Trimming stripped 6 bases from V and 10 bases from J, with 16 bases between. The CDR3: CASSPGGYREQFF. CDR3 nucleotides: TGTGCCAGCTCCCCAGGGGGGTATCGGGAGCAGTTCTTC.

This clone was seen more than once but under ten times. The chain couples TRBV6-9 to TRBJ2-7; D is possibly TRBD1 (6 bases). The germline gives CDR1 MNHGY, CDR2 SVAAGI. The CDR3 spans 17 residues. Trimming pared 2 bases from V and 4 bases from J, leaving 21 bases between. The CDR3 is CASSYGQGRPGFYEQYF. The CDR3, as DNA: TGTGCCAGCAGTTATGGGCAGGGGCGGCCGGGTTTTTACGAGCAGTACTTC.

This clone came up a few times. V is TRBV5-1 and J is TRBJ2-6; weak D call: TRBD1 (6 bases). V was cut by 4 bases and J by 0 bases, with 8 bases left in between. Germline V gives CDR1 SGHRS, CDR2 YFSETQ. The CDR3 runs to 15 residues. Here the CDR3 DNA reads TGCGCCAGCAGCCTGGACAGCTCTGGGGCCAACGTCCTGACTTTC. Protein sequence: CASSLDSSGANVLTF.

This clone appeared many times. This chain connects TRBV28 to TRBJ2-3; TRBD2 might be the D (5 bases). Germline assignment: CDR1 MDHEN and CDR2 SYDVKM. This CDR3 contains 17 residues. The V gene lost 6 bases and the J gene lost 2 bases, with 21 bases spanning the gap. The CDR3 is CASSSPWRLTDTDTQYF. The CDR3 region has the DNA TGTGCCAGCAGCTCCCCTTGGAGGTTAACGGACACAGATACGCAGTATTTT.

The chain couples TRBV28 to TRBJ1-2; D not certain. The V gene lost 5 bases and the J gene lost 3 bases, with 4 bases spanning the gap. Germline assignment: CDR1 MDHEN and CDR2 SYDVKM. The CDR3 runs 11 residues. Here the CDR3 DNA reads TGTGCCAGCAGTACGGACTATGGCTACACCTTC. As protein: CASSTDYGYTF.

CDR3 amino acids: CASARDRVDTDTQYF. CDR3 sequence (DNA): TGTGCTAGTGCCCGGGACAGGGTGGACACAGATACGCAGTATTTT. The J gene is TRBJ2-3, the V gene TRBV12-5; 9 positions agree with TRBD1. This CDR3 region has 15 residues. Germline assignment: CDR1 LGHNT and CDR2 FRNRAP. With V trimmed by 7 bases and J by 2 bases, 7 bases remained unmatched. Using reference TRBV12-5 and TRBJ2-3 for the parts outside the CDR3, the full variable domain is DARVTQTPRHKVTEMGQEVTMRCQPILGHNTVFWYRQTMMQGLELLAYFRNRAPLDDSGMPKDRFSAEMPDATLATLKIQPSEPRDSAVYFCASARDRVDTDTQYFGPGTRLTVL.

This clone was detected a few times. The chain has TRBV7-9 and TRBJ2-7, with 10 positions matching TRBD2. The DNA end lines up better with TRBJ2-1; the J call may be wrong. CDR1 is SEHNR, CDR2 FQNEAQ, per germline (reference sequence). The CDR3 has 15 amino acids. CDR3 sequence (DNA): TGTGCCAGCAGCTTTAGTCCACTAGCGGGAAGCGAGCAGTTCTTC. Translated, it gives CASSFSPLAGSEQFF.